This passage covers 21 T cell receptor beta chains from one sample sequenced in a study of CD8 T cells in ankylosing spondylitis. TCRdb itself ran the 5' RACE reads through MiXCR, one entry per CDR3 protein. The sample lists a few hundred thousand distinct CDR3 sequences; around 11% were seen once. The sequenced sample consisted of blood, either unsorted or a sorted T cell fraction (not recorded which). The receptors stem from a male donor with ankylosing spondylitis or in good health (not recorded which).

This clonotype turned up a few times. The chain uses TRBV5-1 and TRBJ2-7; TRBD1 aligns across 8 bases. CDR1 SGHRS and CDR2 YFSETQ come from the germline V gene. The CDR3 sequence is 15 residues long. V trimming: 0 bases; J trimming: 1 base; junction bases outside the gene matches: 3. The CDR3 is CASSLVGTGSYEQYF. Here the CDR3 DNA reads TGCGCCAGCAGCTTGGTGGGGACAGGTTCCTACGAGCAGTACTTC.

Turning to this clonotype: A much larger clone is a single base away; this may be a read error. The rearrangement links TRBV10-2 to TRBJ2-4, with TRBD2 matching over 9 bases. This CDR3 is 17 amino acids long. Germline CDR1 is WSHSY and CDR2 is SAAADI. CDR3 sequence (DNA): TGCGCCAACAGTGAAGGGCTTAGCGGGAGTCTTGGAGACATTCAGTACTTC. This codes for CANSEGLSGSLGDIQYF.

This clonotype was counted a few times. The V and J genes are TRBV29-1 and TRBJ2-2, with no clear D. Germline values: CDR1 SQVTM, CDR2 ANQGSEA. V was trimmed by 2 bases and J by 1 base, leaving 14 bases between them. The CDR3 is 16 amino acids. This chain's CDR3 is CSVEIPETMNTGELFF. As DNA, the CDR3 is TGCAGCGTTGAAATCCCGGAAACCATGAACACCGGGGAGCTGTTTTTT.

The rearrangement links TRBV7-8 to TRBJ1-2, with a possible D match to TRBD1 (6 bases). The length of the CDR3 is 16 residues. From germline, CDR1 is SGHVS and CDR2 FQNEAQ. Trimming removed 5 bases from V and 1 base from J, with 17 bases in between. The CDR3 nucleotides read TGTGCCAGCAGCGCGGACAGAAGGAGTGATAACTATGGCTACACCTTC. Amino acids: CASSADRRSDNYGYTF.

CDR3 sequence (DNA): TGCAGTGCGAGGGCAGGGACAGGGGCCCGGGCAGATACGCAGTATTTT. Encoded protein: CSARAGTGARADTQYF. This chain connects TRBV20-1 to TRBJ2-3, with 10 bases aligning to TRBD1. Germline V gene data show CDR1 as DFQATT and CDR2 as SNEGSKA (reference sequence). This CDR3 contains 16 residues. V lost 6 bases and J lost 4; bases outside the gene matches: 13.

This clonotype has ten or more counts. The chain combines TRBV10-3 with TRBJ2-3; unclear D gene. V dropped 7 bases and J dropped 4 bases, with 12 bases sitting between them. Germline assignment: CDR1 ENHRY and CDR2 SYGVKD. This CDR3 contains 13 residues. The CDR3 sequence: CAIKRLSSDTQYF. CDR3 coding DNA: TGTGCCATCAAGCGCCTCTCGTCAGATACGCAGTATTTT.

This clonotype was seen at least ten times. The V and J genes are TRBV4-1 and TRBJ2-5, with D maybe TRBD1 (6 bases). The ends were cut back, 1 base at V and 5 bases at J, with 14 bases in the middle. From germline, CDR1 is MGHRA and CDR2 YSYEKL. This CDR3 spans 15 amino acids. The CDR3 region is CASSQGGQGQETQYF. The CDR3 DNA follows: TGCGCCAGCAGCCAAGGGGGCCAGGGGCAGGAGACCCAGTACTTC.

In this sample, this clonotype turned up many times. V gene TRBV6-5 combines with J gene TRBJ1-1; D gene unclear. The germline V and J ends were trimmed by 0 bases and 5 bases, with 10 bases remaining between them. The CDR3 spans 14 residues. Germline V gene sequence: CDR1 MNHEY, CDR2 SVGAGI. DNA of the CDR3: TGTGCCAGCAGTTACTCCCGGATGAGGACTGAAGCTTTCTTT. This encodes CASSYSRMRTEAFF.

The V call is TRBV29-1, the J call TRBJ1-1; TRBD1 aligns across 9 bases. Germline CDR1 SQVTM, CDR2 ANQGSEA. Trimming at V came to 4 bases and at J to 6 bases, leaving 9 bases not matched to a gene. The CDR3 extends over 14 amino acids. The CDR3 protein is CSVVIRTGASEAFF. CDR3 DNA sequence: TGCAGCGTTGTAATTAGGACAGGGGCATCTGAAGCTTTCTTT.

The V and J genes are TRBV15 and TRBJ1-4; D is undetermined. The V end was cut by 0 bases, the J end by 8 bases, with 16 bases between. The CDR3 has 16 amino acids. Germline V lookup: CDR1 LNHNV, CDR2 YYDKDF (reference sequence). The CDR3 DNA sequence: TGTGCCACCAGCAGAGACCAGACTGGGATAGAAGAAAAACTGTTTTTT. Translation: CATSRDQTGIEEKLFF.

There are many counts of this clonotype. V is TRBV10-2 and J is TRBJ2-7; D perhaps matches TRBD2 (6 bases). Trimming cost V 6 bases and J 8 bases, with 29 bases left between them. The CDR3 loop spans 17 amino acids. CDR1 WSHSY and CDR2 SAAADI come from the germline V gene. The CDR3 DNA reads as TGCGCCAGCAGGGACCCCCCCGCGGAGGGCCAGTCCGCTAAGCAGTACTTC. Its translation: CASRDPPAEGQSAKQYF.

This clonotype was picked up a small number of times. The chain has TRBV5-5 and TRBJ2-7, with D possibly being TRBD1 (6 bases). Germline V gene lookup returns CDR1 SGHKS and CDR2 YYEKEE (reference sequence). Trimming removed 1 base from V and 2 bases from J, with 10 bases in between. CDR3 length: 14 residues. This CDR3 reads CASSLYRVTYEQYF. As DNA, the CDR3 is TGTGCCAGCAGCTTGTACAGGGTCACCTACGAGCAGTACTTC.

The sample holds a few counts of this clonotype. The chain carries TRBV20-1 and TRBJ2-7; 11 bases match TRBD2. CDR3 size: 17 residues. Germline V CDR1 and CDR2: DFQATT, SNEGSKA (reference sequence). J gave up 3 bases and V 6 bases, and 16 bases lay outside the gene matches. The CDR3 coding sequence is TGCAGTGCCCGGAGATTGACTAGCGGGACCGAGGGCTACGAGCAGTACTTC. This codes for CSARRLTSGTEGYEQYF.

This clonotype has a count of ten or more. The chain joins TRBV5-1 to TRBJ2-1; TRBD2 matches 12 bases. The germline V gene has CDR1 SGHRS and CDR2 YFSETQ. This CDR3 is 14 amino acids long. The trim removed 4 bases at V and 12 bases at J, leaving 8 bases unmatched. The CDR3 bases are TGCGCCAGCAGCCAGACTAGCGGGAGTCTTGGGCAGTTCTTC. Protein sequence: CASSQTSGSLGQFF.

This clonotype was seen many times. The genes are TRBV15 and TRBJ2-4; tentative D call: TRBD1 (6 bases). The CDR3 extends over 15 amino acids. CDR1 and CDR2 from the germline V gene are LNHNV and YYDKDF (reference sequence). Trimming pared 3 bases from V and 5 bases from J, leaving 14 bases between. In nucleotides, the CDR3 is TGTGCCACCAGCAGCGAATACTACAGGGAAAACATTCAGTACTTC. The encoded protein is CATSSEYYRENIQYF.

This clonotype appeared many times. The V call is TRBV5-1, the J call TRBJ2-6; 7 bases are a match to TRBD1. The CDR3 consists of 17 residues. Germline trimming cut 3 bases from V and 0 bases from J; bases unmatched to any gene: 6. Germline V gives CDR1 SGHRS, CDR2 YFSETQ. This CDR3 is CASSWAGTVSGANVLTF. In DNA form, the CDR3 reads TGCGCCAGCAGCTGGGCCGGGACAGTCTCTGGGGCCAACGTCCTGACTTTC.

Many counts were recorded for this clonotype. This rearrangement joins TRBV7-9 to TRBJ2-1; the D is unclear. V dropped 6 bases and J dropped 4 bases, with 13 bases sitting between them. CDR1 is SEHNR and CDR2 is FQNEAQ in the germline V gene (reference sequence). CDR3 size: 14 residues. This CDR3 is CASRLLAPYNEQFF. The DNA for the CDR3 is TGTGCCAGCAGATTACTGGCCCCATACAATGAGCAGTTCTTC.

Concerning this clonotype itself: A much bigger clone sits one base away, suggesting this may be a read error. The rearrangement links TRBV24-1 to TRBJ2-3; 7 nucleotides agree with TRBD2. The CDR3 runs 15 residues. The V segment lost 1 base and the J segment 4 bases; nucleotides outside the gene matches: 4. Germline loops: CDR1 KGHDR, CDR2 SFDVKD. CDR3 region: CATSDFGLGADTQYF. The CDR3 DNA reads TGTGCCACCAGTGATTTTGGACTAGGCGCAGATACGCAGTATTTT.

This clonotype was recorded many times. The rearrangement uses TRBV5-1 and TRBJ2-5, with 10 positions matching TRBD2. The trim removed 4 bases at V and 1 base at J, leaving 10 bases unmatched. The CDR3 is 17 residues long. Germline values: CDR1 SGHRS, CDR2 YFSETQ. CDR3 protein: CASSLTPSGGIQETQYF. The CDR3 coding sequence is TGCGCCAGCAGCCTCACGCCTAGCGGGGGAATCCAAGAGACCCAGTACTTC.

This clonotype was seen repeatedly, ten times or more. This sequence joins TRBV20-1 and TRBJ2-2; the D call may be TRBD1 or TRBD2 (5 bases each). Germline V gives CDR1 DFQATT, CDR2 SNEGSKA (reference sequence). CDR3 length: 13 amino acids. V lost 5 bases to trimming and J lost 4 bases, with 11 bases between them. The CDR3 sequence: CSAGTPGTGELFF. Here the CDR3 DNA reads TGCAGTGCTGGGACGCCAGGCACCGGGGAGCTGTTTTTT.

This clonotype turned up a few times. The genes are TRBV12-3 or TRBV12-4 and TRBJ1-3, with D perhaps TRBD1 (6 bases). V lost 4 bases to trimming and J lost 3 bases, with 13 bases between them. This CDR3 spans 15 amino acids. This CDR3 is CASSSHGGHGNTIYF. Here the CDR3 DNA reads TGTGCCAGCAGTTCCCACGGGGGCCATGGAAACACCATATATTTT.